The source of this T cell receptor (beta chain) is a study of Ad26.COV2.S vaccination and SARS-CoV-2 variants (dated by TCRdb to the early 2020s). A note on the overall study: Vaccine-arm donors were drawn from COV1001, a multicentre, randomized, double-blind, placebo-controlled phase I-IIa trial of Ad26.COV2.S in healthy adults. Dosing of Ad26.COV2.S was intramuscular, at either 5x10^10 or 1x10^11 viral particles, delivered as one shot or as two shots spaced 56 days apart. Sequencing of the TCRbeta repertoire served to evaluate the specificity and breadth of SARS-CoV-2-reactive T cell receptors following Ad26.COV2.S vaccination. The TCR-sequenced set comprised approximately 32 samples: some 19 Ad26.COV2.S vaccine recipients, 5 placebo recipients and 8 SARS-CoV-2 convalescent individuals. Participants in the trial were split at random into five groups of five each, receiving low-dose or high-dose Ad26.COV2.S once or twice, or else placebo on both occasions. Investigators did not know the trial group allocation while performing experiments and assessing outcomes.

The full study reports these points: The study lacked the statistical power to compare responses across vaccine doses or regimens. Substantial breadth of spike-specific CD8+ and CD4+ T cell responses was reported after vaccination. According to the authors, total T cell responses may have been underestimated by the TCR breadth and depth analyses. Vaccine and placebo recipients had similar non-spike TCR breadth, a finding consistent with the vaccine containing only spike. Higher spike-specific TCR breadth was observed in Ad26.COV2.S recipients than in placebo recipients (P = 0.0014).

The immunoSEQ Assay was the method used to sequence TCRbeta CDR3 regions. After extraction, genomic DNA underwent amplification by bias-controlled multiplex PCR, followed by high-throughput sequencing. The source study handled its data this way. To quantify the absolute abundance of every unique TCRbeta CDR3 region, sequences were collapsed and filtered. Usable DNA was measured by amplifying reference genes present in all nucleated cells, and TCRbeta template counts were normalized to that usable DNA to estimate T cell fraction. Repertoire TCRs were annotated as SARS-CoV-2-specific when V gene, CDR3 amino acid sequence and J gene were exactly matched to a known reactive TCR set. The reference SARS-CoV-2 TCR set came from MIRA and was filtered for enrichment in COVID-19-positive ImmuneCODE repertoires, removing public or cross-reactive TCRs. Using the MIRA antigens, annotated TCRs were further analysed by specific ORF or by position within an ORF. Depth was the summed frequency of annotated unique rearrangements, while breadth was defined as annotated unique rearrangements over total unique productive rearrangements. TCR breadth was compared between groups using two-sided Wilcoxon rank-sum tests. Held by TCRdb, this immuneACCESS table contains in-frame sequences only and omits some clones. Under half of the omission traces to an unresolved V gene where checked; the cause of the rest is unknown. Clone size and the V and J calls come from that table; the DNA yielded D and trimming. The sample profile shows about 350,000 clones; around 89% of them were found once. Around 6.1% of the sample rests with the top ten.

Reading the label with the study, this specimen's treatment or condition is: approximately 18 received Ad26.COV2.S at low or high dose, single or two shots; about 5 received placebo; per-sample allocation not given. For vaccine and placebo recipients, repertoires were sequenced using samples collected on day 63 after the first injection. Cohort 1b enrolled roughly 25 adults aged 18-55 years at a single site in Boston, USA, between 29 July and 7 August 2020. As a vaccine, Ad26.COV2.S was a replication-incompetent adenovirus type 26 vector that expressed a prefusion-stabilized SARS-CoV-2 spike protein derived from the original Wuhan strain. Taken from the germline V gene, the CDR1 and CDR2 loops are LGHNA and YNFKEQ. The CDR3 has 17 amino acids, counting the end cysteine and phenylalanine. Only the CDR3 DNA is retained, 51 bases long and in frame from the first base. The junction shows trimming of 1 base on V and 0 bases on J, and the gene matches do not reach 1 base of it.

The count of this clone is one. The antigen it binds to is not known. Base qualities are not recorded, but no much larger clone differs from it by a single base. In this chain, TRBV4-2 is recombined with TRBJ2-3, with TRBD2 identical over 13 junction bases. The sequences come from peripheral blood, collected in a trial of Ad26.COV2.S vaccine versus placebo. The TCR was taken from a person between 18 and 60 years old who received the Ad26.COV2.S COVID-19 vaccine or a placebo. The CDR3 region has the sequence CASSQALAGGSTDTQYF. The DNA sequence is TGTGCCAGCAGCCAAGCACTAGCGGGAGGGAGCACAGATACGCAGTATTTT.